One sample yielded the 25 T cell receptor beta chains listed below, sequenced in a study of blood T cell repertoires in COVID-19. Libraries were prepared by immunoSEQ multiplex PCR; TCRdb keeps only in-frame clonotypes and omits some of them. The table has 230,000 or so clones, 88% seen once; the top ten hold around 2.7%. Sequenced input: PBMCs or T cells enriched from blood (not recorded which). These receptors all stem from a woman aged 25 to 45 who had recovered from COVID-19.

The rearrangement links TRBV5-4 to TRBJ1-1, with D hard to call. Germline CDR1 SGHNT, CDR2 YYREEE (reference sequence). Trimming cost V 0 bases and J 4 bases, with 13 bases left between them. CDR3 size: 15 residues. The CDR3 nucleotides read TGTGCCAGCAGCTTGGACTGGAGGCTGGGCACTGAAGCTTTCTTT. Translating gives CASSLDWRLGTEAFF. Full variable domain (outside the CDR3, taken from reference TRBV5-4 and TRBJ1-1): ETGVTQSPTHLIKTRGQQVTLRCSSQSGHNTVSWYQQALGQGPQFIFQYYREEENGRGNFPPRFSGLQFPNYSSELNVNALELDDSALYLCASSLDWRLGTEAFFGQGTRLTVV.

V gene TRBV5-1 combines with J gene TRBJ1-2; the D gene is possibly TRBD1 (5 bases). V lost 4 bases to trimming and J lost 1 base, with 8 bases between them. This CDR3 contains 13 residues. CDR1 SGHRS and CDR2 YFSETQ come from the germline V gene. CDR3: CASSMTVNYGYTF. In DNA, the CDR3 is TGCGCCAGCAGCATGACAGTTAACTATGGCTACACCTTC.

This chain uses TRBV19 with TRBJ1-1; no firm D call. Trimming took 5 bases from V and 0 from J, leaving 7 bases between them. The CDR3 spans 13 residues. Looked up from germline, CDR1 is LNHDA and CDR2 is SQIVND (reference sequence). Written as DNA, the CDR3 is TGTGCCAGTAGTCCTCTGTTGAACACTGAAGCTTTCTTT. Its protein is CASSPLLNTEAFF.

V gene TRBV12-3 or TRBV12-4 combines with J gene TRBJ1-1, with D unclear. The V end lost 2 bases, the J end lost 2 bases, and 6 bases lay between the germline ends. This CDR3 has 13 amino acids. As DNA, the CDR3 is TGTGCCAGCAGTTTAAGACTAAACACTGAAGCTTTCTTT. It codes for CASSLRLNTEAFF.

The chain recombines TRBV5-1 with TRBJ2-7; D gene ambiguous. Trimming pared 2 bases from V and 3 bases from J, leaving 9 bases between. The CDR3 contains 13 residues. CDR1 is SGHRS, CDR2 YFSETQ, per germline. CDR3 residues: CASSFERFYEQYF. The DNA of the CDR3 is TGCGCCAGCAGCTTCGAACGGTTCTACGAGCAGTACTTC.

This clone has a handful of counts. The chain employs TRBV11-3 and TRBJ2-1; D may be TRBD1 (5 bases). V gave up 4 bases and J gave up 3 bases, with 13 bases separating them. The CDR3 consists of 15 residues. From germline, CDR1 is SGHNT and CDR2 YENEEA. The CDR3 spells CASSSRVVNYNEQFF. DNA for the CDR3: TGTGCCAGCAGCTCCAGGGTGGTTAACTACAATGAGCAGTTCTTC.

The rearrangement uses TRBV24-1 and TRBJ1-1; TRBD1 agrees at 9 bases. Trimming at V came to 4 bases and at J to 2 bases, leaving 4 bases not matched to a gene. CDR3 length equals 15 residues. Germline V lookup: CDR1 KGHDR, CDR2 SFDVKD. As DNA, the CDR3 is TGTGCCACCAGTGAAAACACAGGGGGCAACACTGAAGCTTTCTTT. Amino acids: CATSENTGGNTEAFF.

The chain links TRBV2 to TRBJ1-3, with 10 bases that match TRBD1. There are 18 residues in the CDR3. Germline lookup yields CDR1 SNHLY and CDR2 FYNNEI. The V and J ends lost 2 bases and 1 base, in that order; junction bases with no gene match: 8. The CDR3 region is CASSESGTGVSSGNTIYF. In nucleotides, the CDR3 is TGTGCCAGCAGTGAATCCGGGACAGGGGTTTCTTCTGGAAACACCATATATTTT. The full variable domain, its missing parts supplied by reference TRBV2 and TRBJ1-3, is EPEVTQTPSHQVTQMGQEVILRCVPISNHLYFYWYRQILGQKVEFLVSFYNNEISEKSEIFDDQFSVERPDGSNFTLKIRSTKLEDSAMYFCASSESGTGVSSGNTIYFGEGSWLTVV.

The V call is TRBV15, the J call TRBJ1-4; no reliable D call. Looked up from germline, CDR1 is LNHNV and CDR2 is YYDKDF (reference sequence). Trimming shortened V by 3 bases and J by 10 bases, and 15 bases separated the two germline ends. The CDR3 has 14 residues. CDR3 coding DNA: TGTGCCACCAGCAGGGGAGGAATCAGCGGAAAACTGTTTTTT. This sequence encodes CATSRGGISGKLFF. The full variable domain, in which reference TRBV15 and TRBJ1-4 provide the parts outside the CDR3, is DAMVIQNPRYQVTQFGKPVTLSCSQTLNHNVMYWYQQKSSQAPKLLFHYYDKDFNNEADTPDNFQSRRPNTSFCFLDIRSPGLGDTAMYLCATSRGGISGKLFFGSGTQLSVL.

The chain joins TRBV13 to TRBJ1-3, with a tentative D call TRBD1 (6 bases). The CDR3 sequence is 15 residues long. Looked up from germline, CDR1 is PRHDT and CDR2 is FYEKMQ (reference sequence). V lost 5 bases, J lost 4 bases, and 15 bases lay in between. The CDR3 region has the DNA TGTGCCAGCAGCCTACAGGGATCTATCGGAAACACCATATATTTT. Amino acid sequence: CASSLQGSIGNTIYF.

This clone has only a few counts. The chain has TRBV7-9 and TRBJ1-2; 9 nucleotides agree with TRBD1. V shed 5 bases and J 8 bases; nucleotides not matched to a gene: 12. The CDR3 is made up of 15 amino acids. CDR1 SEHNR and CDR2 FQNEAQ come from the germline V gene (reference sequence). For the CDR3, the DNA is TGTGCCAGCAGCATGGGACAGGGAGCGGGTCAGGGCTACACCTTC. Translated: CASSMGQGAGQGYTF.

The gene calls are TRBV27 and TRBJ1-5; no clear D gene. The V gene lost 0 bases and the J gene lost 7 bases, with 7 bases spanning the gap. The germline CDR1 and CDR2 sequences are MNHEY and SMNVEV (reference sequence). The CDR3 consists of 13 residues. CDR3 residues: CASSLSGGQPQHF. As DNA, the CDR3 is TGTGCCAGCAGTTTATCGGGAGGGCAGCCCCAGCATTTT.

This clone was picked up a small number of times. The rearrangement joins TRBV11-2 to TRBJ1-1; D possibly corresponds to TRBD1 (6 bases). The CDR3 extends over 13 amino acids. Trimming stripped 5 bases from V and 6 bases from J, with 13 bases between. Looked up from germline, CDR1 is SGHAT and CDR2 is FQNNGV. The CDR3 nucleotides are TGTGCCAGCAGCGCCACAGGGAGGGCTGAAGCTTTCTTT. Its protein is CASSATGRAEAFF.

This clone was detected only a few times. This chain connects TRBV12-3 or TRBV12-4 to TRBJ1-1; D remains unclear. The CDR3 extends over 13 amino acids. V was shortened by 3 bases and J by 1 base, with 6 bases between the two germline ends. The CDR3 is CASSFDTNTEAFF. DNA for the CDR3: TGTGCCAGCAGTTTCGACACGAACACTGAAGCTTTCTTT.

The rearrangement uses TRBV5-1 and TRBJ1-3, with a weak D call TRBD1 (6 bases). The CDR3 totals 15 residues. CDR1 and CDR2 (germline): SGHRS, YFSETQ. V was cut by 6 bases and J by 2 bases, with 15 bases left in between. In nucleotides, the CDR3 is TGCGCCAGCACCCAGGGGATGCCAACTGGAAACACCATATATTTT. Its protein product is CASTQGMPTGNTIYF. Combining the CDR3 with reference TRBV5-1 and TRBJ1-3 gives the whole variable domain KAGVTQTPRYLIKTRGQQVTLSCSPISGHRSVSWYQQTPGQGLQFLFEYFSETQRNKGNFPGRFSGRQFSNSRSEMNVSTLELGDSALYLCASTQGMPTGNTIYFGEGSWLTVV.

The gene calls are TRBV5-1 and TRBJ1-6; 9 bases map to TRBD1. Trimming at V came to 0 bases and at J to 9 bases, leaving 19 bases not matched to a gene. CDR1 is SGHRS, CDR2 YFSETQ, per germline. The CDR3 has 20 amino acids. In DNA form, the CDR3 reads TGCGCCAGCAGCTTGGTTTCGTTTGTTCACACGGACAGGGGCGGTTCACCCCTCCACTTT. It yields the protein CASSLVSFVHTDRGGSPLHF. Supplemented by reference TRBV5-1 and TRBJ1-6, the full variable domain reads KAGVTQTPRYLIKTRGQQVTLSCSPISGHRSVSWYQQTPGQGLQFLFEYFSETQRNKGNFPGRFSGRQFSNSRSEMNVSTLELGDSALYLCASSLVSFVHTDRGGSPLHFGNGTRLTVT.

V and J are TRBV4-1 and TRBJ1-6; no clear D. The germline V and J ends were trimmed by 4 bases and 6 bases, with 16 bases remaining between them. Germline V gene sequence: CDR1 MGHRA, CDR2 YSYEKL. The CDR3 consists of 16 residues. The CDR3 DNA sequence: TGCGCCAGCAGCCTCGAGCCCCAGGTACCTAATTCACCCCTCCACTTT. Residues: CASSLEPQVPNSPLHF.

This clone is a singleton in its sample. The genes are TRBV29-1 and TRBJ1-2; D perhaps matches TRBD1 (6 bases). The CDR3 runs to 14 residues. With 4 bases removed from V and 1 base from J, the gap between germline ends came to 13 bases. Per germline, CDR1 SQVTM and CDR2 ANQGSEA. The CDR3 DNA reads TGCAGCGTTGGGGCAGGGGTAGATAACTATGGCTACACCTTC. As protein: CSVGAGVDNYGYTF.

CDR3 sequence: CASSYSGQGDEKLFF. DNA for the CDR3: TGTGCCAGCAGTTACTCGGGACAGGGGGATGAAAAACTGTTTTTT. The rearrangement uses TRBV6-5 and TRBJ1-4, with 11 bases fitting TRBD1. This CDR3 has 15 residues. Germline CDR1 MNHEY, CDR2 SVGAGI. V shed 0 bases, J shed 6 bases, and the junction held 0 bases outside the gene matches.

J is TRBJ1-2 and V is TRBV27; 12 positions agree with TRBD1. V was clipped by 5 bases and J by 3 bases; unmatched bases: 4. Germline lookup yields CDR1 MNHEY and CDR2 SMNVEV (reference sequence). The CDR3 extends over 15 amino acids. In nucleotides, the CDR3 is TGTGCCAGCAGTCCCGGGACAGGGGGCCACTATGGCTACACCTTC. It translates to CASSPGTGGHYGYTF.

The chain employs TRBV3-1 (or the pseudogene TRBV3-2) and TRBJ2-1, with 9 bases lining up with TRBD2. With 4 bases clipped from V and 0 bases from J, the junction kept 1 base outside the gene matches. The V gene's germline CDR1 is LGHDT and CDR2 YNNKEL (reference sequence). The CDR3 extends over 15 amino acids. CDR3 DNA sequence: TGTGCCAGCAGCCCGACTAGCGGCTCCTACAATGAGCAGTTCTTC. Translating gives CASSPTSGSYNEQFF.

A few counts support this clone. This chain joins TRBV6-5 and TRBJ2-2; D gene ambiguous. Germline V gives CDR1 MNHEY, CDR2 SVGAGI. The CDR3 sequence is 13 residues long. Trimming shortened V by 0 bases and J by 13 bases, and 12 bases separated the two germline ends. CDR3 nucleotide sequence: TGTGCCAGCAGTTACTCCCCCGGTAACGGGCTGTTTTTT. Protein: CASSYSPGNGLFF.

The CDR3 loop is CASSEFLNQPQHF. For the CDR3, the DNA is TGTGCCAGCAGTGAATTTCTGAATCAGCCCCAGCATTTT. The chain has TRBV2 and TRBJ1-5; D ambiguous. V was shortened by 2 bases and J by 4 bases, with 6 bases between the two germline ends. CDR1 is SNHLY and CDR2 is FYNNEI in the germline V gene. CDR3 length: 13 amino acids.

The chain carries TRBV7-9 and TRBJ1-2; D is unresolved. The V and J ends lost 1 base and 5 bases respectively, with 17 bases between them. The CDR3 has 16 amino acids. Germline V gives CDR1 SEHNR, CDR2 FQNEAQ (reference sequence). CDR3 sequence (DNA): TGTGCCAGCAGCTTAGTCGCTCGCGGATTCCGATATGGCTACACCTTC. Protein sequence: CASSLVARGFRYGYTF.

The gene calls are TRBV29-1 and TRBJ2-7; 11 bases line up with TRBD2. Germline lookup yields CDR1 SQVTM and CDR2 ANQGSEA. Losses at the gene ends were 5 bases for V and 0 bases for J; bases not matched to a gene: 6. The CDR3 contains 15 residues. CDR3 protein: CSVLRLAGTSYEQYF. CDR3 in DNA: TGCAGCGTTCTCAGACTAGCGGGGACCTCCTACGAGCAGTACTTC.